This T cell receptor beta chain derives from a study of cytomegalovirus exposure and HLA in healthy donors. V was pared by 5 bases and J by 2 bases, with 11 bases between. Germline CDR1 and CDR2: SGHDT and YYEEEE. This CDR3 comprises 13 residues. Use of 60 Vbeta and 13 Jbeta primers characterized the PCR. Profiling relied on immunoSEQ multiplex PCR, and the TCRdb table lists in-frame clones only, not all of them. The table records under 150,000 clones, 82% of them present only once. This receptor was taken from a boy aged 5-17 years in good health and CMV-seronegative. The chain links TRBV5-6 to TRBJ2-7, with D perhaps TRBD2 (5 bases). The material sequenced was PBMCs. CDR3 DNA: TGTGCCAGCAGTGCCAGGACTGCCTACGAGCAGTACTTC. This translates into CASSARTAYEQYF.